The 32 T cell receptor beta chains presented below share a single source sample, sequenced in a study of Ad26.COV2.S vaccination and SARS-CoV-2 variants. Using immunoSEQ multiplex PCR, the repertoire was profiled, and TCRdb retains in-frame clones only, with some absent. Counted here are 360,000 or so clones, over 75% occurring once; the ten biggest clones make up 1.5% to 2%. Treatment: some 20 received Ad26.COV2.S at low or high dose, single or two shots; roughly five received placebo; per-sample allocation not given. Samples analyzed were those drawn on day 63 after the first vaccine or placebo injection. The sequenced sample was peripheral blood, obtained in a trial of Ad26.COV2.S vaccine versus placebo. These receptors were obtained from a person aged 18-65 years who received the Ad26.COV2.S COVID-19 vaccine or a placebo.

The DNA for the CDR3 is TGTGCCAGCAGTTACAGTCGGCGGGTTGAGACCCAGTACTTC. Its translation: CASSYSRRVETQYF. The J gene is TRBJ2-5, the V gene TRBV6-2 or TRBV6-3; TRBD2 is a possible D gene (5 bases). The CDR3 consists of 14 residues. From germline, CDR1 is MNHEY and CDR2 SVGEGT. V gave up 2 bases and J gave up 5 bases, with 12 bases separating them.

V and J are TRBV28 and TRBJ2-7; weak D call: TRBD1 (6 bases). Germline-derived CDR1 and CDR2 are MDHEN and SYDVKM. V lost 6 bases, J lost 3 bases, and 15 bases lay in between. This CDR3 is built from 14 residues. The CDR3 DNA reads as TGTGCCAGCAGCCCCGCATGGGGGCTCTACGAGCAGTACTTC. Translation: CASSPAWGLYEQYF.

This clone was seen more than once but under ten times. The chain is built from TRBV10-3 and TRBJ2-7, with D perhaps being TRBD1 or TRBD2 (5 bases each). This CDR3 contains 13 residues. Trimming pared 8 bases from V and 3 bases from J, leaving 14 bases between. The germline V gene has CDR1 ENHRY and CDR2 SYGVKD. CDR3 coding DNA: TGTGCCATCGGGGGAAATCTAGACTACGAGCAGTACTTC. Translation gives CAIGGNLDYEQYF.

The chain recombines TRBV19 with TRBJ2-2; TRBD1 is a possible D gene (6 bases). This CDR3 has 16 residues. CDR1 LNHDA and CDR2 SQIVND come from the germline V gene (reference sequence). Trimming took off 5 bases at V and 2 bases at J, with 15 bases between the two ends. CDR3 residues: CASSLRGSINTGELFF. The DNA for the CDR3 is TGTGCCAGTAGTCTCAGGGGCAGTATCAACACCGGGGAGCTGTTTTTT.

The chain is built from TRBV29-1 and TRBJ1-5, with D perhaps TRBD1 (5 bases). The CDR3 consists of 12 residues. Germline V gene sequence: CDR1 SQVTM, CDR2 ANQGSEA. V was pared by 3 bases and J by 9 bases, with 12 bases between. The CDR3 coding sequence is TGCAGCGTTGAGGAGGGGCTAGGGCCCCAGCATTTT. This encodes CSVEEGLGPQHF.

The rearrangement uses TRBV5-3 and TRBJ2-7, with TRBD1 identical over 9 bases. TRBV5-3 is an ORF, and what it does is uncertain. The CDR3 is made up of 14 amino acids. Trimming removed 3 bases from V and 2 bases from J; junction bases left unmatched: 3. Here the CDR3 reads CARSSRTGAYEQYF. CDR3 sequence (DNA): TGTGCCAGAAGCTCCAGGACAGGGGCCTACGAGCAGTACTTC.

The CDR3, as DNA: TGTGCCATCCTCGACGGTTCCTACGAGCAGTACTTC. It codes for CAILDGSYEQYF. The chain carries TRBV10-3 and TRBJ2-7; no clear D. In germline, CDR1 is ENHRY, CDR2 SYGVKD. Trimming took off 8 bases at V and 1 base at J, with 9 bases between the two ends. The CDR3 length is 12 residues.

The V call is TRBV19, the J call TRBJ2-1; TRBD2 agrees at 10 bases. J gave up 2 bases and V 5 bases, and 6 bases lay outside the gene matches. Germline V gene data show CDR1 as LNHDA and CDR2 as SQIVND (reference sequence). There are 16 residues in the CDR3. Here the CDR3 DNA reads TGTGCCAGTAGTTTACTAGCGGGAAGGACCTACAATGAGCAGTTCTTC. This gives the protein CASSLLAGRTYNEQFF.

The CDR3, as DNA: TGTGCCAGCAGCCCCGGGGCAGGGGGTTGGACTGAAGCTTTCTTT. Encoded protein: CASSPGAGGWTEAFF. The V call is TRBV6-4, the J call TRBJ1-1; TRBD1 matches 7 bases. V was clipped by 6 bases and J by 5 bases; unmatched bases: 12. Germline lookup yields CDR1 MRHNA and CDR2 SNTAGT. CDR3 size: 15 residues.

The chain carries TRBV7-9 and TRBJ2-1, with 11 bases aligning to TRBD2. The CDR3 spans 15 residues. The junction had 7 bases not matched to a gene; V was cut back by 6 bases and J by 6 bases. Germline loops: CDR1 SEHNR, CDR2 FQNEAQ (reference sequence). The CDR3 here is CASRPTSGIPNEQFF. Here the CDR3 DNA reads TGTGCCAGCAGACCGACTAGCGGGATTCCCAATGAGCAGTTCTTC. The complete variable domain, with remaining parts taken from reference TRBV7-9 and TRBJ2-1, reads DTGVSQNPRHKITKRGQNVTFRCDPISEHNRLYWYRQTLGQGPEFLTYFQNEAQLEKSRLLSDRFSAERPKGSFSTLEIQRTEQGDSAMYLCASRPTSGIPNEQFFGPGTRLTVL.

V usage is TRBV9 and J usage is TRBJ2-3, with D maybe TRBD1 (5 bases). There are 13 residues in the CDR3. V was pared by 6 bases and J by 2 bases, with 10 bases between. Germline CDR1 SGDLS, CDR2 YYNGEE. The chain's CDR3 is CASTRQPTDTQYF. The CDR3 DNA reads TGTGCCAGCACCCGACAGCCCACAGATACGCAGTATTTT.

Ten or more counts support this clone. The rearrangement joins TRBV5-6 to TRBJ2-5; a weak D match, TRBD2 (5 bases). From germline, CDR1 is SGHDT and CDR2 YYEEEE. Trimming pared 0 bases from V and 7 bases from J, leaving 10 bases between. The CDR3 has 13 residues. CDR3 DNA sequence: TGTGCCAGCAGCTTGGCAGCGGTCGGGACCCAGTACTTC. This sequence encodes CASSLAAVGTQYF.

Comments on this clone: At one end, the junction sequence differs from germline, possibly due to a read error. The V and J genes are TRBV4-1 and TRBJ2-2, with TRBD2 matching over 16 bases. The CDR3 is made up of 19 amino acids. Germline-derived CDR1 and CDR2 are MGHRA and YSYEKL. CDR3 nucleotide sequence: TGCGCCAGCAGCCAACCGGGACTAGCGGGAGGGCCGAAGACCGGGGAGCTGTTTTTT. As protein: CASSQPGLAGGPKTGELFF.

The CDR3, as DNA: TGTGCCAGCAGCCATTTCCCAAGTGAGCAGTTCTTC. Translation: CASSHFPSEQFF. The J gene is TRBJ2-1, the V gene TRBV4-2; D call uncertain. Trimming removed 3 bases from V and 9 bases from J, with 9 bases in between. Looked up from germline, CDR1 is LGHNA and CDR2 is YNFKEQ. The CDR3 is 12 amino acids.

V usage is TRBV7-8 and J usage is TRBJ2-3, with no clear D. The V end lost 2 bases, the J end lost 4 bases, and 13 bases lay between the germline ends. This CDR3 contains 15 residues. Germline V gene sequence: CDR1 SGHVS, CDR2 FQNEAQ. The CDR3 loop is CASSLRETGPDTQYF. The DNA for the CDR3 is TGTGCCAGCAGCTTAAGGGAAACGGGTCCAGATACGCAGTATTTT. Full variable domain (outside the CDR3, taken from reference TRBV7-8 and TRBJ2-3): GAGVSQSPRYKVAKRGQDVALRCDPISGHVSLFWYQQALGQGPEFLTYFQNEAQLDKSGLPSDRFFAERPEGSVSTLKIQRTQQEDSAVYLCASSLRETGPDTQYFGPGTRLTVL.

The chain has TRBV5-4 and TRBJ2-5, with 15 bases matching TRBD2. The CDR3 loop spans 16 amino acids. J was trimmed by 3 bases and V by 5 bases; bases with no gene match: 5. CDR1 and CDR2 (germline): SGHNT, YYREEE (reference sequence). This chain's CDR3 is CASRSGLAGGEETQYF. CDR3 DNA sequence: TGTGCCAGCAGGTCCGGACTAGCGGGAGGGGAAGAGACCCAGTACTTC. Supplemented by reference TRBV5-4 and TRBJ2-5, the full variable domain reads ETGVTQSPTHLIKTRGQQVTLRCSSQSGHNTVSWYQQALGQGPQFIFQYYREEENGRGNFPPRFSGLQFPNYSSELNVNALELDDSALYLCASRSGLAGGEETQYFGPGTRLLVL.

The chain combines TRBV14 with TRBJ1-2, with D unclear. Between the trimmed V and J ends, which lost 0 bases and 2 bases, there was a span of 4 bases. Per the germline V gene, CDR1 is SGHDN and CDR2 is FVKESK. The CDR3 totals 13 residues. CDR3 loop: CASSQDLNYGYTF. CDR3 nucleotide sequence: TGTGCCAGCAGCCAAGATCTCAACTATGGCTACACCTTC.

This rearrangement joins TRBV30 to TRBJ1-3; D gene unclear. V was cut by 2 bases and J by 2 bases, with 7 bases left in between. Per germline, CDR1 GTSNPN and CDR2 SVGIG (reference sequence). The CDR3 runs to 13 residues. The CDR3, as DNA: TGTGCCTGGAGTCATGGGCCTGGAAACACCATATATTTT. Protein: CAWSHGPGNTIYF.

The chain has TRBV28 and TRBJ2-1, with D possibly being TRBD2 (5 bases). CDR1 is MDHEN, CDR2 SYDVKM, per germline. The CDR3 is 14 residues long. V dropped 3 bases and J dropped 4 bases, with 10 bases sitting between them. The CDR3 region has the DNA TGTGCCAGCAGTTTTCACGGGGAGTACAATGAGCAGTTCTTC. Residues: CASSFHGEYNEQFF. The full variable domain, rest sourced from reference TRBV28 and TRBJ2-1, is DVKVTQSSRYLVKRTGEKVFLECVQDMDHENMFWYRQDPGLGLRLIYFSYDVKMKEKGDIPEGYSVSREKKERFSLILESASTNQTSMYLCASSFHGEYNEQFFGPGTRLTVL.

The gene calls are TRBV21-1 and TRBJ2-7; the table's D call, TRBD1, was not checked against the DNA. TRBV21-1 is marked as a pseudogene. The CDR3 runs 16 residues. The CDR3 reads CASSPDRFSPNYEQYF. The CDR3 nucleotides are TGTGCCAGCAGCCCGGACAGGTTTTCTCCGAACTACGAGCAGTACTTC.

The chain joins TRBV27 to TRBJ2-7; 9 nucleotides align to TRBD2. CDR3 length: 19 amino acids. Germline V gives CDR1 MNHEY, CDR2 SMNVEV (reference sequence). V was clipped by 2 bases and J by 4 bases; unmatched bases: 18. In nucleotides, the CDR3 is TGTGCCAGCAGTTTAAATGGAGGCGGGAGGGCCGTATCGATTTACGAGCAGTACTTC. Translation gives CASSLNGGGRAVSIYEQYF.

The chain has TRBV7-6 and TRBJ2-6; possible D gene TRBD2, 5 bases. Per the germline V gene, CDR1 is SGHVS and CDR2 is FNYEAQ. The CDR3 sequence is 15 residues long. The V gene lost 5 bases and the J gene lost 2 bases, with 10 bases spanning the gap. The CDR3 is CASSPFGAGANVLTF. The CDR3 nucleotides are TGTGCCAGCAGCCCATTCGGGGCTGGGGCCAACGTCCTGACTTTC.

The chain links TRBV6-2 or TRBV6-3 to TRBJ2-5, with D possibly TRBD1 on 7 matching bases. Germline lookup yields CDR1 MNHEY and CDR2 SVGEGT. This CDR3 has 15 amino acids. The germline V and J ends were trimmed by 5 bases and 6 bases, with 19 bases remaining between them. The CDR3 reads CASSLITGAGKTQYF. The CDR3 coding sequence is TGTGCCAGCAGTCTAATCACAGGGGCGGGGAAGACCCAGTACTTC.

The chain links TRBV9 to TRBJ1-4; 8 positions match TRBD1. Germline trimming cut 0 bases from V and 5 bases from J; bases unmatched to any gene: 3. Looked up from germline, CDR1 is SGDLS and CDR2 is YYNGEE. The CDR3 is 15 amino acids. CDR3 nucleotide sequence: TGTGCCAGCAGCGTAGCTCCAGGGGGCAATGAAAAACTGTTTTTT. It translates to CASSVAPGGNEKLFF.

About this clone itself: This specimen includes other DNA sequences encoding the same CDR3. This chain links TRBV20-1 with TRBJ2-7, with 8 nucleotides matching TRBD1. The CDR3 consists of 11 residues. After removal of 6 bases from V and 3 bases from J, the junction contained 1 base not matched to a gene. Germline V gene lookup returns CDR1 DFQATT and CDR2 SNEGSKA (reference sequence). This CDR3 is CSADRGYEQYF. CDR3 in DNA: TGCAGTGCAGACAGGGGCTACGAGCAGTACTTC.

The chain joins TRBV10-2 to TRBJ2-1; possible D gene TRBD2, 6 bases. The germline V gene encodes CDR1 WSHSY and CDR2 SAAADI. Trimming cost V 4 bases and J 5 bases, with 12 bases left between them. The CDR3 is 14 amino acids. CDR3 sequence reads: CASSVASANNEQFF. CDR3 in DNA: TGCGCCAGCAGTGTAGCTAGCGCCAACAATGAGCAGTTCTTC.

Turning to this clone: The sample has other DNA sequences that encode this CDR3 too. The chain joins TRBV9 to TRBJ2-3; a possible D gene is TRBD1 (5 bases). The germline CDR1 and CDR2 sequences are SGDLS and YYNGEE. V lost 1 base to trimming and J lost 0 bases, with 9 bases between them. This CDR3 spans 15 amino acids. CDR3 region: CASSVLGASTDTQYF. The CDR3 DNA reads as TGTGCCAGCAGCGTACTAGGGGCTAGCACAGATACGCAGTATTTT.

This chain connects TRBV2 to TRBJ1-6, with 10 bases fitting TRBD1. The CDR3 length is 15 residues. V shed 5 bases, J shed 7 bases, and the junction held 5 bases outside the gene matches. Germline CDR1 SNHLY, CDR2 FYNNEI. The CDR3 reads CASSPGQGINSPLHF. As DNA, the CDR3 is TGTGCCAGCAGTCCGGGACAGGGGATCAATTCACCCCTCCACTTT.

The chain uses TRBV25-1 and TRBJ1-2; D is unresolved. Germline V gene lookup returns CDR1 MGHDK and CDR2 SYGVNS. Between the trimmed V and J ends, which lost 5 bases and 8 bases, there was a span of 9 bases. The CDR3 extends over 11 amino acids. The CDR3 sequence: CASSQAFGYTF. DNA for the CDR3: TGTGCCAGCAGTCAGGCGTTCGGCTACACCTTC.

The chain combines TRBV11-3 with TRBJ2-7; D not resolved. This CDR3 has 14 residues. V shed 3 bases and J shed 0 bases, with 9 bases lying between them. Germline V gene sequence: CDR1 SGHNT, CDR2 YENEEA. The CDR3, as DNA: TGTGCCAGCAGCTTTATGACCAGCTCCTACGAGCAGTACTTC. The encoded protein is CASSFMTSSYEQYF.

The gene calls are TRBV29-1 and TRBJ2-1; 10 nucleotides align to TRBD2. V shed 5 bases and J 9 bases; nucleotides not matched to a gene: 4. Per germline, CDR1 SQVTM and CDR2 ANQGSEA. CDR3 size: 12 residues. Here the CDR3 reads CSVQREGSEQFF. The DNA for the CDR3 is TGCAGCGTTCAGCGGGAGGGGAGTGAGCAGTTCTTC.

The chain employs TRBV7-2 and TRBJ2-7; D perhaps matches TRBD1 (8 bases). This CDR3 is 16 amino acids long. Germline V lookup: CDR1 SGHTA, CDR2 FQGNSA. V lost 2 bases and J 2 bases, leaving 16 bases between the germline ends. The CDR3 nucleotides are TGTGCCAGCAGCTTAAGGGGGGGGACAGGCCCCTACGAGCAGTACTTC. Protein sequence: CASSLRGGTGPYEQYF.